The 27 T cell receptor beta chains below were found in one sample sequenced in a study of blood T cell repertoires in COVID-19. Sequenced by immunoSEQ multiplex PCR; TCRdb stores in-frame clones only, minus some. There are 30,000 to 45,000 clones in the sample; 85% to 90% occur only once, and around 10% lies in the top ten. The sequencing sample was made of peripheral blood. These receptors all come from a man between 65 and 85 years old with acute or convalescent COVID-19.

The chain employs TRBV4-2 and TRBJ2-5; D remains ambiguous. Trimming shortened V by 0 bases and J by 2 bases, and 7 bases separated the two germline ends. CDR3 size: 14 residues. Germline lookup yields CDR1 LGHNA and CDR2 YNFKEQ. This CDR3 reads CASSQDEQQETQYF. The CDR3 nucleotides are TGTGCCAGCAGCCAAGATGAACAGCAAGAGACCCAGTACTTC.

The chain uses TRBV5-4 and TRBJ2-3; TRBD2 is a possible D gene (5 bases). Per the germline V gene, CDR1 is SGHNT and CDR2 is YYREEE (reference sequence). Trimming shortened V by 0 bases and J by 1 base, and 12 bases separated the two germline ends. The length of the CDR3 is 16 residues. As DNA, the CDR3 is TGTGCCAGCAGCTTGGTACTAGACTACCGCACAGATACGCAGTATTTT. Protein: CASSLVLDYRTDTQYF.

The rearrangement uses TRBV5-6 and TRBJ2-1, with a weak D call TRBD1 (5 bases). V gave up 1 base and J gave up 0 bases, with 17 bases separating them. The CDR3 totals 18 residues. Germline V gene sequence: CDR1 SGHDT, CDR2 YYEEEE. The CDR3 DNA is TGTGCCAGCAGCTTGCTAGTCGGGCCAGGGATCTCCTACAATGAGCAGTTCTTC. Translating it yields CASSLLVGPGISYNEQFF. The variable domain in full, completed from reference TRBV5-6 and TRBJ2-1, reads DAGVTQSPTHLIKTRGQQVTLRCSPKSGHDTVSWYQQALGQGPQFIFQYYEEEERQRGNFPDRFSGHQFPNYSSELNVNALLLGDSALYLCASSLLVGPGISYNEQFFGPGTRLTVL.

The chain links TRBV11-1 to TRBJ2-1, with 8 bases that match TRBD2. Trimming at V came to 3 bases and at J to 2 bases, leaving 3 bases not matched to a gene. This CDR3 comprises 15 residues. Germline V gene sequence: CDR1 SGHAT, CDR2 FQDESV (reference sequence). CDR3 region: CASSFPGRAYNEQFF. Here the CDR3 DNA reads TGTGCCAGCAGCTTTCCCGGGAGGGCCTACAATGAGCAGTTCTTC.

CDR3 region: CASSSSPGWREKLFF. CDR3 nucleotides: TGTGCCAGCAGTTCAAGCCCAGGGTGGAGAGAAAAACTGTTTTTT. The chain uses TRBV11-2 and TRBJ1-4, with D possibly being TRBD1 (5 bases). This CDR3 is 15 amino acids long. CDR1 and CDR2 from the germline V gene are SGHAT and FQNNGV. V was pared by 6 bases and J by 8 bases, with 19 bases between.

The rearrangement links TRBV6-5 to TRBJ2-2; the D gene is possibly TRBD1 (5 bases). The CDR3 totals 16 residues. Germline V CDR1 and CDR2: MNHEY, SVGAGI. V shed 4 bases and J shed 5 bases, with 17 bases lying between them. The CDR3 DNA follows: TGTGCCAGCAGTTCTGGGCCAGGGCAACCAACCGGGGAGCTGTTTTTT. Amino acid sequence: CASSSGPGQPTGELFF.

The chain has TRBV25-1 and TRBJ2-3; 7 bases agree with TRBD2. There are 15 residues in the CDR3. Germline V gives CDR1 MGHDK, CDR2 SYGVNS. V lost 4 bases and J lost 1; bases outside the gene matches: 5. The DNA of the CDR3 is TGTGCCAGCAGTGTAACGGCGGGGGGCACAGATACGCAGTATTTT. Protein sequence: CASSVTAGGTDTQYF.

This rearrangement joins TRBV11-3 to TRBJ2-3; 10 nucleotides match TRBD2. The CDR3 extends over 17 amino acids. The germline V gene encodes CDR1 SGHNT and CDR2 YENEEA. V trimming: 5 bases; J trimming: 1 base; junction bases outside the gene matches: 9. In DNA form, the CDR3 reads TGTGCCAGCAGCCCGAATAGGCTAGCGGGAGGCACAGATACGCAGTATTTT. Translating it yields CASSPNRLAGGTDTQYF.

The chain is built from TRBV7-3 and TRBJ2-4; 8 nucleotides align to TRBD2. This CDR3 is built from 12 residues. With V trimmed by 5 bases and J by 10 bases, 4 bases remained unmatched. Germline V CDR1 and CDR2: SGHTA, FQGTGA. CDR3 DNA: TGTGCCAGCAGCCCTCGGGGGGGAATTCAGTACTTC. Its protein product is CASSPRGGIQYF.

The chain recombines TRBV21-1 with TRBJ1-2. TRBV21-1 is a documented pseudogene. The CDR3 extends over 15 amino acids. This chain's CDR3 is CASSKGRTPGGGYTF. In nucleotides, the CDR3 is TGTGCCAGCAGCAAAGGAAGGACACCGGGAGGAGGCTACACCTTC.

This clone was detected only a few times. The chain combines TRBV5-6 with TRBJ1-1; a possible D gene is TRBD1 (5 bases). V was trimmed by 4 bases and J by 5 bases, leaving 18 bases between them. Germline lookup yields CDR1 SGHDT and CDR2 YYEEEE. CDR3 length: 15 amino acids. CDR3: CASSGAAGWWTEAFF. CDR3 in DNA: TGTGCCAGCAGCGGGGCAGCTGGGTGGTGGACTGAAGCTTTCTTT.

The chain has TRBV15 and TRBJ1-3; no firm D call. This CDR3 spans 15 amino acids. Germline values: CDR1 LNHNV, CDR2 YYDKDF (reference sequence). Trimming left V 1 base short and J 0 bases short, with 7 bases between. In nucleotides, the CDR3 is TGTGCCACCAGCAGAGCTCAGTTCTCTGGAAACACCATATATTTT. Its protein product is CATSRAQFSGNTIYF.

This chain joins TRBV24-1 and TRBJ2-2; a weak D match, TRBD1 (7 bases). Trimming removed 2 bases from V and 4 bases from J, with 13 bases in between. The CDR3 is made up of 16 amino acids. From germline, CDR1 is KGHDR and CDR2 SFDVKD. CDR3 in DNA: TGTGCCACCAGTGATTACCAGGGGGGTGGCACCGGGGAGCTGTTTTTT. This gives the protein CATSDYQGGGTGELFF.

This clone was seen a few times. V usage is TRBV7-2 and J usage is TRBJ1-6; D uncertain. CDR1 and CDR2 from the germline V gene are SGHTA and FQGNSA. The CDR3 extends over 15 amino acids. Trimming left V 4 bases short and J 0 bases short, with 7 bases between. The DNA for the CDR3 is TGTGCCAGCAGCTCTTGGAGCTCCTATAATTCACCCCTCCACTTT. Translating gives CASSSWSSYNSPLHF.

This chain uses TRBV7-2 with TRBJ1-2, with D possibly TRBD1 on 6 matching bases. The CDR3 totals 13 residues. Trimming shortened V by 3 bases and J by 7 bases, and 12 bases separated the two germline ends. The germline gives CDR1 SGHTA, CDR2 FQGNSA. DNA of the CDR3: TGTGCCAGCAGCTTGAGAGGGGGATCTGGCTACACCTTC. It yields the protein CASSLRGGSGYTF.

The chain has TRBV9 and TRBJ2-7; TRBD2 agrees at 8 bases. Trimming removed 4 bases from V and 2 bases from J; junction bases left unmatched: 8. Per germline, CDR1 SGDLS and CDR2 YYNGEE. The CDR3 runs to 15 residues. CDR3 sequence: CASSPGGDPAYEQYF. The CDR3 region has the DNA TGTGCCAGCAGCCCCGGGGGGGACCCAGCCTACGAGCAGTACTTC. Variable domain in full (rest from reference TRBV9 and TRBJ2-7): DSGVTQTPKHLITATGQRVTLRCSPRSGDLSVYWYQQSLDQGLQFLIQYYNGEERAKGNILERFSAQQFPDLHSELNLSSLELGDSALYFCASSPGGDPAYEQYFGPGTRLTVT.

This chain links TRBV9 with TRBJ1-1, with 10 bases identical to TRBD1. V lost 3 bases to trimming and J lost 4 bases; unmatched junction nucleotides: 3. Per the germline V gene, CDR1 is SGDLS and CDR2 is YYNGEE. The CDR3 totals 14 residues. The CDR3 DNA follows: TGTGCCAGCAGCGGGACAGGGGGAGTCACTGAAGCTTTCTTT. Amino acids: CASSGTGGVTEAFF.

This chain connects TRBV7-3 to TRBJ2-2; weak D call: TRBD2 (5 bases). There are 15 residues in the CDR3. Trimming stripped 6 bases from V and 4 bases from J, with 15 bases between. Germline V lookup: CDR1 SGHTA, CDR2 FQGTGA. This CDR3 is CASRRLRGLTGELFF. The CDR3 DNA reads TGTGCCAGCAGGAGACTACGCGGCCTCACCGGGGAGCTGTTTTTT.

The chain links TRBV12-2 to TRBJ2-7; the table's D call TRBD2 went unverified against the DNA. TRBV12-2 represents a pseudogene. This CDR3 region has 15 residues. CDR3 nucleotide sequence: TGTGCAAGTCGCTTATCTGGGGAGCATTTCTACGAGCAGTACTTC. Protein: CASRLSGEHFYEQYF.

This rearrangement joins TRBV27 to TRBJ2-1; the D is unclear. V was pared by 7 bases and J by 0 bases, with 13 bases between. Looked up from germline, CDR1 is MNHEY and CDR2 is SMNVEV (reference sequence). The CDR3 covers 15 residues. CDR3 nucleotide sequence: TGTGCCAGCAACCAACACCGGAGCTCCTACAATGAGCAGTTCTTC. Protein product: CASNQHRSSYNEQFF.

The gene calls are TRBV19 and TRBJ1-4; 9 bases match TRBD1. The CDR3 is made up of 16 amino acids. The ends lost 5 bases at V and 7 bases at J; junction bases unmatched: 11. Germline V lookup: CDR1 LNHDA, CDR2 SQIVND (reference sequence). The DNA of the CDR3 is TGTGCCAGTAGTTTCAGAACAGGGGGCGGAATTGAAAAACTGTTTTTT. Protein: CASSFRTGGGIEKLFF.

This chain joins TRBV18 and TRBJ2-1, with 9 bases aligning to TRBD2. CDR1 is KGHSH and CDR2 is LQKENI in the germline V gene. This CDR3 has 15 residues. V shed 3 bases and J 4 bases; nucleotides not matched to a gene: 4. The CDR3 protein is CASSPRTSEYNEQFF. The CDR3 DNA is TGTGCCAGCTCACCCCGGACTAGCGAGTACAATGAGCAGTTCTTC.

This clone appeared a single time. The V gene is TRBV19, the J gene TRBJ2-5, with a tentative D call TRBD1 (6 bases). CDR3 length equals 14 residues. The ends were cut back, 5 bases at V and 5 bases at J, with 15 bases in the middle. The germline V gene has CDR1 LNHDA and CDR2 SQIVND (reference sequence). The CDR3 nucleotides are TGTGCCAGTAGTGTAACAGGGAGTCGGGAGACCCAGTACTTC. Translation: CASSVTGSRETQYF.

CDR3 in amino acids: CASSPNTAGKLFF. DNA of the CDR3: TGTGCCAGCAGCCCTAATACCGCAGGAAAACTGTTTTTT. The chain carries TRBV7-2 and TRBJ1-4; D uncertain. Germline V lookup: CDR1 SGHTA, CDR2 FQGNSA. Trimming cost V 5 bases and J 10 bases, with 14 bases left between them. This CDR3 spans 13 amino acids.

This chain connects TRBV6-5 to TRBJ1-1; D is undetermined. The CDR3 covers 15 residues. Germline V CDR1 and CDR2: MNHEY, SVGAGI. V gave up 0 bases and J gave up 7 bases, with 15 bases separating them. CDR3 region: CASSYSGSPAHEAFF. The DNA of the CDR3 is TGTGCCAGCAGTTACTCGGGCAGTCCGGCCCATGAAGCTTTCTTT.

In its sample, this clone was seen a few times. The rearrangement links TRBV18 to TRBJ2-7, with a weak D call TRBD1 (5 bases). The V end was cut by 5 bases, the J end by 1 base, with 12 bases between. CDR1 and CDR2 (germline): KGHSH, LQKENI. The CDR3 is made up of 14 amino acids. The CDR3 is CASSIAQGSYEQYF. The CDR3 DNA reads TGTGCCAGCTCAATCGCGCAGGGTTCCTACGAGCAGTACTTC.

The chain is built from TRBV12-5 and TRBJ2-7; TRBD2 agrees at 8 bases. Germline V lookup: CDR1 LGHNT, CDR2 FRNRAP. Trimming cost V 1 base and J 3 bases; bases outside gene matches: 2. This CDR3 has 14 amino acids. The CDR3 reads CASGLGSGNYEQYF. As DNA, the CDR3 is TGTGCTAGTGGTTTGGGTAGCGGGAACTACGAGCAGTACTTC.